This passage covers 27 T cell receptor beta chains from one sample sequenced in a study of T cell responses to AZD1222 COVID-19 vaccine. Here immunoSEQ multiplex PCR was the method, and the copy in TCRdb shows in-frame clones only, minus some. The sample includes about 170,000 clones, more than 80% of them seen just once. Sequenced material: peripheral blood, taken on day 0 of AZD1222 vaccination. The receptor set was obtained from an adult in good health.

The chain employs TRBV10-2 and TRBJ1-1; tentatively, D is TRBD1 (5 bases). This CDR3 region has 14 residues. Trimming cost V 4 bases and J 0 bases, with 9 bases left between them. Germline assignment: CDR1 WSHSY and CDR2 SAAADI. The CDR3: CASSVGGVNTEAFF. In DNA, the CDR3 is TGCGCCAGCAGTGTTGGGGGGGTGAACACTGAAGCTTTCTTT.

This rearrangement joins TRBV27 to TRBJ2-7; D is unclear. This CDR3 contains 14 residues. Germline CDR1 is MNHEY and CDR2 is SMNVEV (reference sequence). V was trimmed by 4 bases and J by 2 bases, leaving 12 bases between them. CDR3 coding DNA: TGTGCCAGCAGTTCCAGGACCGTTGCCTACGAGCAGTACTTC. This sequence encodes CASSSRTVAYEQYF.

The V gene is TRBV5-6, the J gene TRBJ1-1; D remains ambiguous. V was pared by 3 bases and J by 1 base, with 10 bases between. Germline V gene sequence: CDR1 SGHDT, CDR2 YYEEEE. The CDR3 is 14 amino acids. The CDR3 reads CASSWKVGNTEAFF. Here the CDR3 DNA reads TGTGCCAGCAGCTGGAAGGTGGGGAACACTGAAGCTTTCTTT. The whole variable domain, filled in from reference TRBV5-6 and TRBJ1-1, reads DAGVTQSPTHLIKTRGQQVTLRCSPKSGHDTVSWYQQALGQGPQFIFQYYEEEERQRGNFPDRFSGHQFPNYSSELNVNALLLGDSALYLCASSWKVGNTEAFFGQGTRLTVV.

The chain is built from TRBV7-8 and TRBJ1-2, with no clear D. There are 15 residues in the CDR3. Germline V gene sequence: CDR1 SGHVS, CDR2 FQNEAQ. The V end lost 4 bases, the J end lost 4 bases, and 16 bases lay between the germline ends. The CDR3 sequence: CASSSSRDFSYGYTF. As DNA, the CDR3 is TGTGCCAGCAGCTCTAGCCGGGATTTTAGCTATGGCTACACCTTC. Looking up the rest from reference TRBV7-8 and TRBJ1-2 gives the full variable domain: GAGVSQSPRYKVAKRGQDVALRCDPISGHVSLFWYQQALGQGPEFLTYFQNEAQLDKSGLPSDRFFAERPEGSVSTLKIQRTQQEDSAVYLCASSSSRDFSYGYTFGSGTRLTVV.

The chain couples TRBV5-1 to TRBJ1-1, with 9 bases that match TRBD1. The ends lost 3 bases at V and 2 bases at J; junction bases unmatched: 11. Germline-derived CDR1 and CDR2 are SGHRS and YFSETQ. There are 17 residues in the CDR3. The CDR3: CASSSTGGYTLNTEAFF. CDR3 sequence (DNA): TGCGCCAGCAGCTCGACAGGGGGATACACATTAAACACTGAAGCTTTCTTT.

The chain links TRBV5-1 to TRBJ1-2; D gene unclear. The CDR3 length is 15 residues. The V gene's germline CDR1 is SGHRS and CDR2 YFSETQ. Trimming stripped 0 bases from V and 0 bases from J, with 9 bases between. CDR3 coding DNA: TGCGCCAGCAGCTTGGCCACGAGGACTAACTATGGCTACACCTTC. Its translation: CASSLATRTNYGYTF.

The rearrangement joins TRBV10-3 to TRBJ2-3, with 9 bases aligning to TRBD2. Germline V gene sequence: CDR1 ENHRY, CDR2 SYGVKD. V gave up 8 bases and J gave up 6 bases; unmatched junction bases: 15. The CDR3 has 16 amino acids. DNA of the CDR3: TGTGCCATCCGTCCTCCGGCGGGCGGGGGGGCGGATACGCAGTATTTT. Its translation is CAIRPPAGGGADTQYF.

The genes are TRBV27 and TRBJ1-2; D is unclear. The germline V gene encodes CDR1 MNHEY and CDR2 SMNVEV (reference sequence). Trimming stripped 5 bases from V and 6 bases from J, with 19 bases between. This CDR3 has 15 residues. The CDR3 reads CASSLRRESGNGYTF. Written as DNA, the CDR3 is TGTGCCAGCAGTCTCCGTCGAGAGAGCGGGAATGGCTACACCTTC.

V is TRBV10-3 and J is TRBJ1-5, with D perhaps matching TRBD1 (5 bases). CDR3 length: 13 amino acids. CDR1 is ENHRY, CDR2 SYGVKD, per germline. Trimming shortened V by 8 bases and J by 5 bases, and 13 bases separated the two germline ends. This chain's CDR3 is CAIGERGDQPQHF. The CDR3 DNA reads TGTGCCATCGGGGAAAGGGGAGATCAGCCCCAGCATTTT.

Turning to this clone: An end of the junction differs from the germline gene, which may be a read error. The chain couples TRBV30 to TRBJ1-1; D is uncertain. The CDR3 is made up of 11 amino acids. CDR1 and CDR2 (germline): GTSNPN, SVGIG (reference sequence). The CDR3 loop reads CASSLGTESFF. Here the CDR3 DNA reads TGTGCCTCGAGTCTTGGCACTGAGTCTTTCTTT.

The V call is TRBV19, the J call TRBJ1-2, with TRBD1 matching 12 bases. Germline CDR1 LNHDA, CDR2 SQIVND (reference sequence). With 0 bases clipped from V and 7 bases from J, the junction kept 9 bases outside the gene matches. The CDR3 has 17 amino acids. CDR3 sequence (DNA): TGTGCCAGTAGTATAGATCAAAGGGACAGGGGGCGCGGTGGCTACACCTTC. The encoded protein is CASSIDQRDRGRGGYTF. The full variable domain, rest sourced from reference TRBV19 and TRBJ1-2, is DGGITQSPKYLFRKEGQNVTLSCEQNLNHDAMYWYRQDPGQGLRLIYYSQIVNDFQKGDIAEGYSVSREKKESFPLTVTSAQKNPTAFYLCASSIDQRDRGRGGYTFGSGTRLTVV.

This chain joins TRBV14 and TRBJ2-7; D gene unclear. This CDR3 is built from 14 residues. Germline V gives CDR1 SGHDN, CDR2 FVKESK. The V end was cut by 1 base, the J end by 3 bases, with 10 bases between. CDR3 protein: CASSQGLRNYEQYF. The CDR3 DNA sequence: TGTGCCAGCAGCCAAGGGCTGAGGAACTACGAGCAGTACTTC.

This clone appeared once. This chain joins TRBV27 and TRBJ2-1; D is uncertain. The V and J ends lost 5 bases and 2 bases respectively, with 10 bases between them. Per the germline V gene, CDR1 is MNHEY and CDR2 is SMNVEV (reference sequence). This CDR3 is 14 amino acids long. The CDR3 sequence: CASSPPPPYNEQFF. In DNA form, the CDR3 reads TGTGCCAGCAGTCCCCCCCCACCCTACAATGAGCAGTTCTTC.

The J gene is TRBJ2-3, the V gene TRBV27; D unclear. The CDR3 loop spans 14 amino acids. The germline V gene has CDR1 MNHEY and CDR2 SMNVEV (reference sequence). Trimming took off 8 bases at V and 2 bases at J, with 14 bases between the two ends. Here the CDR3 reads CASRQYSYTDTQYF. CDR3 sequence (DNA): TGTGCCAGCCGACAATATAGCTACACAGATACGCAGTATTTT.

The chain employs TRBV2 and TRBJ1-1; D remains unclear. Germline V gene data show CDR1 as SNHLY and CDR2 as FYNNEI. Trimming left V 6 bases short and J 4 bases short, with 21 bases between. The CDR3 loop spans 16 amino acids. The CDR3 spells CASRFPSGQWGTEAFF. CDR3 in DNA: TGTGCCAGCAGGTTCCCCTCCGGCCAGTGGGGCACTGAAGCTTTCTTT.

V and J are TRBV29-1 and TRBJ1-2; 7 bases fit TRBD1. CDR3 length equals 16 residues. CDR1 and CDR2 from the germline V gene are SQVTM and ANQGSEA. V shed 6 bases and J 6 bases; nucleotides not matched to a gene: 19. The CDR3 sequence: CSVSSPNRGVENGYTF. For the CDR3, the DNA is TGCAGCGTCTCTTCCCCGAACAGGGGAGTTGAAAATGGCTACACCTTC.

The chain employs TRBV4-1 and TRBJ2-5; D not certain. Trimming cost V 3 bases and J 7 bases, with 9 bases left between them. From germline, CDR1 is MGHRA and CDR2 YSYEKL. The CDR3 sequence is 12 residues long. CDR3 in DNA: TGCGCCAGCAGCCATATACCCGGGACCCAGTACTTC. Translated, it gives CASSHIPGTQYF.

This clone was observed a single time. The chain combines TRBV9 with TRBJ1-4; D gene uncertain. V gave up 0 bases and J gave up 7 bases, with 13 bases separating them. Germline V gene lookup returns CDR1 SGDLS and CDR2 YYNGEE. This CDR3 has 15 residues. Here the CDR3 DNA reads TGTGCCAGCAGCGTAGGCGCGAGGGATGGTGAAAAACTGTTTTTT. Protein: CASSVGARDGEKLFF.

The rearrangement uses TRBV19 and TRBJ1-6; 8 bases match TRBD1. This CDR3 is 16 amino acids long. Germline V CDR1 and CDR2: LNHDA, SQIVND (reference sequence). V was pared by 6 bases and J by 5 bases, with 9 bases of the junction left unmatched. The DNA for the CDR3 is TGTGCCAGTAGCCTTCAGGGGGCCCTGAATAATTCACCCCTCCACTTT. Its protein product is CASSLQGALNNSPLHF.

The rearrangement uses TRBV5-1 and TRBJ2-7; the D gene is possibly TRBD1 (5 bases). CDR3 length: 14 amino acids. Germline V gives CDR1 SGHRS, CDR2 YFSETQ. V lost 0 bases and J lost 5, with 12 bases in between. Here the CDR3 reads CASSLDQGVHEQYF. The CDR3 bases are TGCGCCAGCAGCTTGGATCAGGGTGTCCACGAGCAGTACTTC.

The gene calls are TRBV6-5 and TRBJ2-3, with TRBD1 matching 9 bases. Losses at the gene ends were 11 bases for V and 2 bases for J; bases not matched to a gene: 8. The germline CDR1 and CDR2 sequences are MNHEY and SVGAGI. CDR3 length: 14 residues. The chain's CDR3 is CASSRDRATDTQYF. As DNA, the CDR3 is TGTGCCTCCAGCCGGGACAGGGCCACAGATACGCAGTATTTT.

CDR3 bases: TGTGCCAGCAGTTTAGGCTGGGGAAGCACAGATACGCAGTATTTT. The encoded protein is CASSLGWGSTDTQYF. V usage is TRBV27 and J usage is TRBJ2-3; no firm D call. Germline assignment: CDR1 MNHEY and CDR2 SMNVEV (reference sequence). This CDR3 has 15 residues. The germline V and J ends were trimmed by 2 bases and 0 bases, with 9 bases remaining between them.

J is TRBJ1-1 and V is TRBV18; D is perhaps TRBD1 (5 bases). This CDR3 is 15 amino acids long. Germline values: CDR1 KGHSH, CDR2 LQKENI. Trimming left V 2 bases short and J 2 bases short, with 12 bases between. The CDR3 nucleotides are TGTGCCAGCTCACCATCCAGGACAAGTAACACTGAAGCTTTCTTT. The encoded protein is CASSPSRTSNTEAFF.

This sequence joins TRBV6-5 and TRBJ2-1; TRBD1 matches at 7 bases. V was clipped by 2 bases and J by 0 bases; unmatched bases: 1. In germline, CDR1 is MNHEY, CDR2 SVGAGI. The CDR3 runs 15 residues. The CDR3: CASSYRGPSYNEQFF. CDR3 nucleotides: TGTGCCAGCAGTTACAGGGGGCCCTCCTACAATGAGCAGTTCTTC.

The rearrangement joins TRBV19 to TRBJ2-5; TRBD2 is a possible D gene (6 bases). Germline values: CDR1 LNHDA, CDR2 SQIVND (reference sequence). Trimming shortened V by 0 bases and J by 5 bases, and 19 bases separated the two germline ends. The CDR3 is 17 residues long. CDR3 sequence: CASSIDQSRELRETQYF. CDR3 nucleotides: TGTGCCAGTAGTATAGACCAATCCCGGGAGTTACGGGAGACCCAGTACTTC.

The CDR3 loop reads CASSPDTGANVLTF. The CDR3 region has the DNA TGTGCCAGCAGCCCGGATACTGGGGCCAACGTCCTGACTTTC. V and J are TRBV3-1 (or the pseudogene TRBV3-2) and TRBJ2-6; D is ambiguous. The CDR3 runs 14 residues. The V end was cut by 4 bases, the J end by 2 bases, with 6 bases between. Germline lookup yields CDR1 LGHDT and CDR2 YNNKEL (reference sequence).

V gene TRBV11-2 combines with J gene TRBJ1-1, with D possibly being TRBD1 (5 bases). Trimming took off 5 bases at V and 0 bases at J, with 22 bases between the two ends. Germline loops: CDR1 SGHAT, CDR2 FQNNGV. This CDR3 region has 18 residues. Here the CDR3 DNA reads TGTGCCAGCAGCAATATTCTTAGGTTAACAGGTCTGAACACTGAAGCTTTCTTT. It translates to CASSNILRLTGLNTEAFF.